Included here is one T cell receptor beta chain sequence, with context. The length of the CDR3 is 13 residues. Deletions cut 5 bases from V and 2 bases from J, with 9 bases between. From germline, CDR1 is MNHEY and CDR2 SMNVEV (reference sequence). This sample is part of a study of T cells in Graves' hyperthyroidism and ophthalmopathy. PBMCs were collected from a 10 ml volume of fresh peripheral blood. Regions amplified from RNA transcripts were the TCR beta CDR3 regions. An initial round of RT-PCR targeting the TCR CDR3 relied on the HTBI primer set. TCRdb re-derived calls from the multiplex PCR reads in MiXCR, one entry per CDR3 protein. The sample records around 560,000 distinct CDR3 sequences, about a sixth being singletons.

The V gene is TRBV27, the J gene TRBJ1-2; D is perhaps TRBD1 (5 bases). This clonotype was obtained from a woman younger than 35 with Graves' hyperthyroidism. Sequences were obtained from blood. CDR3 nucleotide sequence: TGTGCCAGCAGTCGGACAACGAACTATGGCTACACCTTC. Encoded protein: CASSRTTNYGYTF.